The 16 T cell receptor beta chains below were found in one sample sequenced in a study of CD8 T cells in ankylosing spondylitis. Findings of the study overall: Characteristic, it appeared, of ankylosing spondylitis blood was a TCR beta motif of roughly eight highly homologous variants.

These receptors' antigens are unknown. A single record per CDR3 protein comes from TCRdb applying MiXCR to the 5' RACE reads. Seen here are hundreds of thousands of distinct CDR3 sequences, approximately 20% observed once, and the top ten hold 42%. The specimen sequenced was blood, either unsorted or a sorted T cell fraction (not recorded which). The receptors come from a male donor with ankylosing spondylitis.

A few counts support this clonotype. The J gene is TRBJ2-7, the V gene TRBV19; 9 nucleotides line up with TRBD1. Germline CDR1 LNHDA, CDR2 SQIVND (reference sequence). This CDR3 is 15 amino acids long. V lost 5 bases and J lost 3; bases outside the gene matches: 8. The CDR3 nucleotides read TGTGCCAGTAGTCTACCGGGACAGGGTTTCTACGAGCAGTACTTC. Amino acids: CASSLPGQGFYEQYF.

This clonotype occurred a few times. The chain joins TRBV27 to TRBJ1-2; D ambiguous. In germline, CDR1 is MNHEY, CDR2 SMNVEV (reference sequence). Between the trimmed V and J ends, which lost 4 bases and 1 base, there was a span of 7 bases. The CDR3 length is 13 residues. CDR3 sequence: CASSSQINYGYTF. CDR3 coding DNA: TGTGCCAGCAGTTCTCAGATTAACTATGGCTACACCTTC.

The sample holds a few counts of this clonotype. This chain connects TRBV4-1 to TRBJ1-6, with 7 bases that match TRBD1. The germline gives CDR1 MGHRA, CDR2 YSYEKL. Losses at the gene ends were 5 bases for V and 5 bases for J; bases not matched to a gene: 12. CDR3 size: 17 residues. CDR3 nucleotides: TGCGCCAGCAGCTATGGGGACAGAGAAGTTAATAATTCACCCCTCCACTTT. Its protein is CASSYGDREVNNSPLHF.

The gene calls are TRBV12-3 or TRBV12-4 and TRBJ1-5; perhaps TRBD1 as D (6 bases). Deletions cut 11 bases from V and 2 bases from J, with 13 bases between. The CDR3 has 13 amino acids. CDR3 sequence reads: CAEGGGGNQPQHF. The CDR3 DNA reads as TGTGCCGAGGGCGGGGGCGGCAATCAGCCCCAGCATTTT.

This sequence joins TRBV12-5 and TRBJ1-5, with 9 bases that match TRBD1. Trimming cost V 6 bases and J 7 bases; bases outside gene matches: 10. The CDR3 loop spans 15 amino acids. The germline CDR1 and CDR2 sequences are LGHNT and FRNRAP. The CDR3 nucleotides read TGTGCTAGTGGCCCGCCTACAGGGGGCTTACAGCCCCAGCATTTT. Residues: CASGPPTGGLQPQHF.

This clonotype turned up a few times. This rearrangement joins TRBV2 to TRBJ1-1, with 7 bases lining up with TRBD1. V dropped 7 bases and J dropped 4; count of bases not matched to a gene: 3. CDR3 length: 12 amino acids. Germline V lookup: CDR1 SNHLY, CDR2 FYNNEI. The CDR3: CASNQGGTEAFF. The CDR3, as DNA: TGTGCCAGCAACCAGGGGGGCACTGAAGCTTTCTTT.

This clonotype appeared a single time. This chain links TRBV7-6 with TRBJ2-5; maybe TRBD2 (5 bases). Germline CDR1 reads SGHVS; CDR2 reads FNYEAQ. Trimming pared 7 bases from V and 0 bases from J, leaving 24 bases between. The CDR3 has 18 amino acids. The CDR3 region is CASTQLMRGSGYQETQYF. The CDR3 nucleotides are TGTGCCAGCACCCAACTGATGCGAGGGTCGGGCTACCAAGAGACCCAGTACTTC. The entire variable domain, with the rest obtained from reference TRBV7-6 and TRBJ2-5, is as follows: GAGVSQSPRYKVTKRGQDVALRCDPISGHVSLYWYRQALGQGPEFLTYFNYEAQQDKSGLPNDRFSAERPEGSISTLTIQRTEQRDSAMYRCASTQLMRGSGYQETQYFGPGTRLLVL.

This clonotype was counted only a few times. The chain carries TRBV2 and TRBJ2-3; D ambiguous. The ends were cut back, 6 bases at V and 0 bases at J, with 10 bases in the middle. CDR3 length: 14 residues. Germline V gene sequence: CDR1 SNHLY, CDR2 FYNNEI. DNA of the CDR3: TGTGCCAGCAGGAAATTGGGAAGCACAGATACGCAGTATTTT. Amino acids: CASRKLGSTDTQYF.

The J gene is TRBJ1-6, the V gene TRBV27, with D possibly matching TRBD1 (5 bases). Trimming removed 3 bases at V and 4 bases at J, with 10 bases between. This CDR3 contains 15 residues. Germline V gives CDR1 MNHEY, CDR2 SMNVEV (reference sequence). CDR3 in amino acids: CASSFRQGYNSPLHF. DNA of the CDR3: TGTGCCAGCAGTTTTCGCCAGGGATATAATTCACCCCTCCACTTT.

The V call is TRBV6-2 or TRBV6-3, the J call TRBJ1-4, with D unclear. The V and J ends lost 4 bases and 0 bases respectively, with 12 bases between them. From germline, CDR1 is MNHEY and CDR2 SVGEGT. This CDR3 has 16 amino acids. The CDR3 region has the DNA TGTGCCAGCAGTTCCTCGTTGTTTGCAACTAATGAAAAACTGTTTTTT. It yields the protein CASSSSLFATNEKLFF.

V usage is TRBV29-1 and J usage is TRBJ2-2; D remains unclear. V lost 5 bases to trimming and J lost 2 bases, with 12 bases between them. Per the germline V gene, CDR1 is SQVTM and CDR2 is ANQGSEA. CDR3 length: 14 amino acids. The CDR3 sequence: CSVQVDFNTGELFF. CDR3 coding DNA: TGCAGCGTTCAGGTCGATTTTAACACCGGGGAGCTGTTTTTT.

This clonotype turned up a few times. The chain uses TRBV7-4 and TRBJ2-1; 10 bases are shared with TRBD2. The CDR3 has 16 residues. Germline V lookup: CDR1 SGHVT, CDR2 SQSDAQ. Germline trimming cut 1 base from V and 0 bases from J; bases unmatched to any gene: 0. The CDR3 loop reads CASSLGLAGSYNEQFF. Written as DNA, the CDR3 is TGTGCCAGCAGCTTAGGACTAGCGGGCTCCTACAATGAGCAGTTCTTC.

The V call is TRBV6-5, the J call TRBJ2-1; no clear D. The germline gives CDR1 MNHEY, CDR2 SVGAGI. V was clipped by 0 bases and J by 3 bases, with 12 bases between them. The CDR3 contains 16 residues. The CDR3 DNA reads TGTGCCAGCAGTTACTCGAAGATTCAGTACTACAATGAGCAGTTCTTC. Translating gives CASSYSKIQYYNEQFF.

This clonotype has more than one count but fewer than ten. V and J are TRBV6-1 and TRBJ1-5, with 10 bases aligning to TRBD1. The V and J ends lost 3 bases and 4 bases, in that order; junction bases with no gene match: 6. CDR1 and CDR2 (germline): MNHNS, SASEGT. The CDR3 runs 16 residues. In nucleotides, the CDR3 is TGTGCCAGCAGTGAGTGGGGACAGGGGAAAAATCAGCCCCAGCATTTT. Residues: CASSEWGQGKNQPQHF.

This clonotype was recorded a few times. The chain is built from TRBV7-9 and TRBJ2-7; D is undetermined. The ends were cut back, 5 bases at V and 0 bases at J, with 20 bases in the middle. The CDR3 covers 17 residues. Per the germline V gene, CDR1 is SEHNR and CDR2 is FQNEAQ (reference sequence). The CDR3 loop reads CASSPEPPAVDSYEQYF. The DNA for the CDR3 is TGTGCCAGCAGCCCTGAACCACCTGCCGTCGACTCCTACGAGCAGTACTTC.

This chain uses TRBV30 with TRBJ2-7, with D possibly TRBD1 on 5 matching bases. Germline V gene lookup returns CDR1 GTSNPN and CDR2 SVGIG (reference sequence). Trimming removed 1 base from V and 1 base from J, with 8 bases in between. The CDR3 loop spans 13 amino acids. As DNA, the CDR3 is TGTGCCTGGAGTGAGGGGATATCCTACGAGCAGTACTTC. It codes for CAWSEGISYEQYF.